This T cell receptor (beta chain) is from a study of T-cell memory formation after mild COVID-19. Whole-study findings and limits: Day 15 to 85 contracting clones showed balanced CD4/CD8; day 15 to 37 expanders favored CD4+.

V lost 2 bases and J lost 3, with 9 bases in between. The CDR3 totals 14 residues. CDR1 is SGHRS and CDR2 is YFSETQ in the germline V gene. This clonotype was observed a few times. The antigen is undetermined. TCRdb fed the 5' RACE reads into MiXCR, producing one record per CDR3 protein. The table has hundreds of thousands of distinct CDR3 sequences, around 17% seen once; the top ten hold 3.5% to 4%. The source material was PBMCs or a T cell subset sorted from them (not recorded which). This TCR derives from a man between 18 and 35 years old who had mild COVID-19 (a few samples of this study predate the infection). Cell type and time point are not known. The chain carries TRBV5-1 and TRBJ1-5, with D unclear. CDR3 DNA sequence: TGCGCCAGCAGCTTTCCGGACCCCAATCAGCCCCAGCATTTT. Amino acid sequence: CASSFPDPNQPQHF. Complete variable domain (other parts from reference TRBV5-1 and TRBJ1-5): KAGVTQTPRYLIKTRGQQVTLSCSPISGHRSVSWYQQTPGQGLQFLFEYFSETQRNKGNFPGRFSGRQFSNSRSEMNVSTLELGDSALYLCASSFPDPNQPQHFGDGTRLSIL.